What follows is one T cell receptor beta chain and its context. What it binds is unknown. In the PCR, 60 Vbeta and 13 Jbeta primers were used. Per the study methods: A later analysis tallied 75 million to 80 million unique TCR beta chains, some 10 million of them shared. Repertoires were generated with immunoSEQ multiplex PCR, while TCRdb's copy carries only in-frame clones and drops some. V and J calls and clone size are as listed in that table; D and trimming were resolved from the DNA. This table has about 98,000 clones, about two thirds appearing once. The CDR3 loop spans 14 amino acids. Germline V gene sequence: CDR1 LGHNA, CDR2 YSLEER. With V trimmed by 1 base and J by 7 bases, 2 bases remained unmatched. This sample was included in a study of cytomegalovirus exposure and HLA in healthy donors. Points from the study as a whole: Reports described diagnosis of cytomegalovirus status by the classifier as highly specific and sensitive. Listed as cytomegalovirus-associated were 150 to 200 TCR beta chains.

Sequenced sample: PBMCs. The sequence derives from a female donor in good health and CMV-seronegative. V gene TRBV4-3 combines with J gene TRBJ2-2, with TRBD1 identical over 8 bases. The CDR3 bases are TGCGCCAGCAGCCAAGGACAGGGGAGCGGGGAGCTGTTTTTT. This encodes CASSQGQGSGELFF.